This TCR beta chain was sequenced during a study of T cells in localized non-small cell lung cancer. CDR3 length: 15 amino acids. V was cut by 1 base and J by 0 bases, with 8 bases left in between. Looked up from germline, CDR1 is SGHTS and CDR2 is YDEGEE. Sequenced by immunoSEQ multiplex PCR; TCRdb stores in-frame clones only, minus some. The table includes about 82,000 clones, about 78% detected once. The receptor was derived from a man aged 35 to 70 with stage II squamous cell lung carcinoma. The chain couples TRBV5-8 to TRBJ1-5; D is ambiguous. Source: PBMCs, taken before any cancer treatment. The CDR3 region is CASSLRRYSNQPQHF. Written as DNA, the CDR3 is TGTGCCAGCAGCTTGAGAAGATATAGCAATCAGCCCCAGCATTTT. Full variable domain (outside the CDR3, taken from reference TRBV5-8 and TRBJ1-5): EAGVTQSPTHLIKTRGQQATLRCSPISGHTSVYWYQQALGLGLQFLLWYDEGEERNRGNFPPRFSGRQFPNYSSELNVNALELEDSALYLCASSLRRYSNQPQHFGDGTRLSIL.